The clone carrying this T cell receptor (beta chain) appeared a few times. The method was immunoSEQ multiplex PCR; TCRdb's version includes in-frame clones alone and lacks a portion of them. The sample lists about 98,000 clones; around 81% were seen once. V was shortened by 6 bases and J by 1 base, with 16 bases between the two germline ends. This CDR3 region has 16 residues. From germline, CDR1 is SGHVS and CDR2 FQNEAQ. The sample comes from a study of blood T cell repertoires in COVID-19. Study summary: From the United States, Italy and Spain came samples of acute and convalescent COVID-19.

The chain carries TRBV7-8 and TRBJ1-5, with D perhaps TRBD1 (6 bases). What was sequenced was peripheral blood. The TCR sequence derives from a man aged 60-69 years with acute or convalescent COVID-19. CDR3 protein: CASSPTGGWSNQPQHF. The CDR3, as DNA: TGTGCCAGCAGTCCTACGGGGGGCTGGAGCAATCAGCCCCAGCATTTT.